This T cell receptor beta chain appears in the sequencing data of a study of T cell repertoires in cytomegalovirus infection. Background on the study: CMV epitopes used comprised recently identified HLA-C-restricted ones and well-studied HLA-B-restricted ones. Carrying CMV and the relevant HLA type showed in public TCR beta signatures. Findings and caveats of the study: Pooled public TCR beta family frequency picked out CMV carriers with the relevant HLA.

A remark on this clonotype: Its specificity is not known.

Germline assignment: CDR1 SGHTA and CDR2 FQGNSA. The CDR3 runs to 15 residues. Trimming removed 7 bases from V and 1 base from J; junction bases left unmatched: 8. TCRdb redid the calling of the reads with MiXCR, one entry per CDR3 protein. This sample yields hundreds of thousands of distinct CDR3 sequences, of which around 30% are seen a single time; 11% to 15% belongs to the top ten. The V and J genes are TRBV7-2 and TRBJ2-5; 8 bases are a match to TRBD2. Sequencing was performed on cultured CD8+ T cells from PBMCs, taken from culture after CMV antigen stimulation. The origin of this receptor is a human donor in good health (CMV status not recorded). Some clones in this sample may be carry-over from other donors' samples. The CDR3 spells CASTKGGGLQETQYF. For the CDR3, the DNA is TGTGCCAGCACTAAGGGCGGGGGGCTCCAAGAGACCCAGTACTTC.